The 21 T cell receptor beta chains below come from one sample, sequenced in a study of T cell repertoires in cytomegalovirus infection. TCRdb re-analysed the reads in MiXCR, keeping a single row per CDR3 protein. The sample consists of roughly 78,000 distinct CDR3 sequences, 35% to 45% of them appearing once. These TCRs' antigens remain unknown. The source was CD8+ T cells from cultured PBMCs, collected from culture after CMV antigen stimulation. The receptors stem from a human donor in good health (CMV status not recorded). Some clones in this sample may be carry-over from other donors' samples.

The chain is built from TRBV2 and TRBJ2-3, with D possibly being TRBD2 (5 bases). This CDR3 has 15 residues. Germline lookup yields CDR1 SNHLY and CDR2 FYNNEI. Trimming took off 3 bases at V and 0 bases at J, with 10 bases between the two ends. The CDR3 nucleotides read TGTGCCAGCAGTGATGGGAGAACTAGCACAGATACGCAGTATTTT. Translation: CASSDGRTSTDTQYF.

This clonotype was detected only a few times. J is TRBJ2-1 and V is TRBV7-8, with D unclear. Trimming took 2 bases from V and 1 from J, leaving 15 bases between them. CDR3 length: 17 amino acids. CDR1 and CDR2 (germline): SGHVS, FQNEAQ. CDR3: CASSLPQVGSSYNEQFF. In DNA form, the CDR3 reads TGTGCCAGCAGCTTACCGCAGGTTGGCAGTTCCTACAATGAGCAGTTCTTC.

This clonotype was observed a handful of times. CDR3 DNA: TGTGCCAGCTTAACAGGGTACAACACCATATATTTT. Amino acid sequence: CASLTGYNTIYF. This chain uses TRBV12-3 or TRBV12-4 with TRBJ1-3; maybe TRBD1 (6 bases). The V end was cut by 8 bases, the J end by 7 bases, with 12 bases between. The CDR3 runs to 12 residues.

This clonotype was seen more than once but under ten times. This chain links TRBV7-8 with TRBJ2-1; D is undetermined. CDR3 length: 16 amino acids. The germline V and J ends were trimmed by 1 base and 2 bases, with 12 bases remaining between them. Germline V gene data show CDR1 as SGHVS and CDR2 as FQNEAQ. CDR3 protein: CASSLVRDGTYNEQFF. CDR3 bases: TGTGCCAGCAGCTTAGTTCGTGACGGAACCTACAATGAGCAGTTCTTC.

This clonotype was recorded a few times. The chain employs TRBV11-2 and TRBJ1-2; a possible D gene is TRBD1 (6 bases). V was cut by 6 bases and J by 6 bases, with 14 bases left in between. The CDR3 loop spans 13 amino acids. In germline, CDR1 is SGHAT, CDR2 FQNNGV. Here the CDR3 reads CASRHRGTDGYTF. The CDR3 region has the DNA TGTGCCAGCAGGCATAGGGGGACGGATGGCTACACCTTC.

The table lists this clonotype with a few counts. The rearrangement uses TRBV6-5 and TRBJ1-1; 9 positions match TRBD1. The CDR3 extends over 14 amino acids. V lost 6 bases and J lost 3; bases outside the gene matches: 5. Looked up from germline, CDR1 is MNHEY and CDR2 is SVGAGI. The CDR3 DNA reads TGTGCCAGCAGGGTAAGACAGGGGGACACTGAAGCTTTCTTT. Translation gives CASRVRQGDTEAFF.

This clonotype turned up a few times. The gene calls are TRBV11-2 and TRBJ1-1; 11 nucleotides line up with TRBD1. This CDR3 region has 14 residues. V was clipped by 5 bases and J by 10 bases; unmatched bases: 9. From germline, CDR1 is SGHAT and CDR2 FQNNGV. The CDR3 spells CASSRGQGAYRAFF. The CDR3 DNA sequence: TGTGCCAGCAGCAGAGGACAGGGGGCCTACCGAGCTTTCTTT.

V and J are TRBV28 and TRBJ2-5, with D perhaps matching TRBD1 (6 bases). Trimming shortened V by 4 bases and J by 5 bases, and 17 bases separated the two germline ends. In germline, CDR1 is MDHEN, CDR2 SYDVKM. This CDR3 has 15 residues. CDR3 loop: CASSSGVTGSETQYF. CDR3 coding DNA: TGTGCCAGCAGTTCAGGGGTAACAGGATCTGAGACCCAGTACTTC.

The chain employs TRBV24-1 and TRBJ2-2; TRBD1 might be the D (6 bases). Germline V gene lookup returns CDR1 KGHDR and CDR2 SFDVKD. The CDR3 covers 16 residues. Trimming cost V 5 bases and J 0 bases, with 12 bases left between them. DNA of the CDR3: TGTGCCACCAGTGCCGCCCGGGACACGAACACCGGGGAGCTGTTTTTT. This codes for CATSAARDTNTGELFF.

CDR3 sequence reads: CASSDRQNTGELFF. CDR3 DNA sequence: TGTGCCAGCAGTGACCGGCAGAACACCGGGGAGCTGTTTTTT. The chain couples TRBV2 to TRBJ2-2; D is unresolved. This CDR3 region has 14 residues. Trimming left V 3 bases short and J 1 base short, with 6 bases between. Per germline, CDR1 SNHLY and CDR2 FYNNEI.

Ten or more counts support this clonotype. The chain recombines TRBV12-3 or TRBV12-4 with TRBJ2-3, with D perhaps matching TRBD2 (6 bases). The ends were cut back, 3 bases at V and 5 bases at J, with 12 bases in the middle. The CDR3 has 14 residues. The CDR3 DNA reads TGTGCCAGCAGTTTCGGAGGGGCCGGAGATACGCAGTATTTT. It encodes CASSFGGAGDTQYF.

This clonotype turned up a few times. The chain recombines TRBV15 with TRBJ1-1; 8 bases are a match to TRBD1. V lost 5 bases to trimming and J lost 4 bases; unmatched junction nucleotides: 15. The CDR3 extends over 17 amino acids. Germline V gene sequence: CDR1 LNHNV, CDR2 YYDKDF (reference sequence). CDR3 in amino acids: CATSPEGQDILSTEAFF. The CDR3 region has the DNA TGTGCCACCAGCCCTGAGGGACAGGATATTTTGAGCACTGAAGCTTTCTTT.

This rearrangement joins TRBV12-3 or TRBV12-4 to TRBJ2-1; 15 nucleotides align to TRBD2. The trim removed 3 bases at V and 9 bases at J, leaving 6 bases unmatched. The CDR3 consists of 16 residues. This chain's CDR3 is CASSFGLAGGLGEQFF. CDR3 in DNA: TGTGCCAGCAGTTTCGGACTAGCGGGGGGGCTCGGTGAGCAGTTCTTC.

This clonotype was observed a handful of times. The gene calls are TRBV12-3 or TRBV12-4 and TRBJ2-1; weak D call: TRBD1 (5 bases). V gave up 6 bases and J gave up 8 bases, with 17 bases separating them. The CDR3 spans 14 residues. Here the CDR3 reads CASSPTLGLYEQFF. CDR3 DNA sequence: TGTGCCAGCAGCCCCACGTTGGGGCTCTATGAGCAGTTCTTC.

V usage is TRBV4-1 and J usage is TRBJ1-2, with TRBD1 as a possible D gene (5 bases). This CDR3 comprises 16 residues. Per germline, CDR1 MGHRA and CDR2 YSYEKL. Between the trimmed V and J ends, which lost 3 bases and 10 bases, there was a span of 24 bases. Here the CDR3 reads CASSQELGGSSLVYTF. CDR3 coding DNA: TGCGCCAGCAGCCAGGAGTTGGGGGGTAGCTCCCTTGTCTACACCTTC.

The DNA for the CDR3 is TGTGCCAGCAGTTACCTTCTGACCGAACCTAATGAAAAACTGTTTTTT. Translated, it gives CASSYLLTEPNEKLFF. The J gene is TRBJ1-4, the V gene TRBV6-5; D is uncertain. The CDR3 covers 16 residues. Trimming took 2 bases from V and 3 from J, leaving 13 bases between them. The germline CDR1 and CDR2 sequences are MNHEY and SVGAGI.

The gene calls are TRBV6-4 and TRBJ1-1; 8 bases are shared with TRBD1. The length of the CDR3 is 14 residues. V shed 4 bases and J 5 bases; nucleotides not matched to a gene: 6. Germline values: CDR1 MRHNA, CDR2 SNTAGT. CDR3 sequence reads: CASSAGQGRTEAFF. The DNA of the CDR3 is TGTGCCAGCAGTGCCGGACAGGGTAGGACTGAAGCTTTCTTT.

This clonotype has a handful of counts. The V call is TRBV4-1, the J call TRBJ2-1; 8 bases fit TRBD2. Germline assignment: CDR1 MGHRA and CDR2 YSYEKL. The CDR3 totals 16 residues. V shed 0 bases, J shed 9 bases, and the junction held 10 bases outside the gene matches. CDR3 coding DNA: TGCGCCAGCAGCCAAGATCCTAGCGGGCCCTACGGTGAGCAGTTCTTC. Translation: CASSQDPSGPYGEQFF.

The genes are TRBV3-1 and TRBJ2-2, with no clear D. CDR3 length: 13 residues. The ends were cut back, 1 base at V and 9 bases at J, with 9 bases in the middle. Looked up from germline, CDR1 is LGHDT and CDR2 is YNNKEL (reference sequence). The CDR3 region has the DNA TGTGCCAGCAGCCAAGTAGGCGGACGGGAGCTGTTTTTT. Amino acids: CASSQVGGRELFF.

A few counts support this clonotype. V gene TRBV12-3 or TRBV12-4 combines with J gene TRBJ2-3; D call uncertain. The CDR3 has 14 residues. V lost 3 bases and J 2 bases, leaving 9 bases between the germline ends. This CDR3 is CASSFGGPTDTQYF. DNA for the CDR3: TGTGCCAGCAGTTTCGGCGGCCCCACAGATACGCAGTATTTT.

This clonotype occurred a few times. This sequence joins TRBV7-2 and TRBJ1-1, with D possibly TRBD1 on 5 matching bases. The CDR3 extends over 14 amino acids. Germline CDR1 reads SGHTA; CDR2 reads FQGNSA. The V gene lost 5 bases and the J gene lost 0 bases, with 10 bases spanning the gap. The CDR3 region has the DNA TGTGCCAGCAGCCTCCGGGGCATGAACACTGAAGCTTTCTTT. Encoded protein: CASSLRGMNTEAFF. Full variable domain (missing parts from reference TRBV7-2 and TRBJ1-1): GAGVSQSPSNKVTEKGKDVELRCDPISGHTALYWYRQSLGQGLEFLIYFQGNSAPDKSGLPSDRFSAERTGGSVSTLTIQRTQQEDSAVYLCASSLRGMNTEAFFGQGTRLTVV.